This is a list of T cell receptor beta chains from one sample in a study of cytomegalovirus exposure and HLA in healthy donors. Sequenced by immunoSEQ multiplex PCR; TCRdb stores in-frame clones only, minus some. In the table there are roughly 150,000 clones, roughly 80% of which are singletons. Sequencing was done on a sample of PBMCs. The receptors derive from a woman aged 40 to 50 in good health and CMV-seronegative. Both conserved end residues are part of each CDR3. For some rows the clone size is stated as once, few or many, or as a class when expanded; others skip it.

clone size	V gene	CDR3 length	J gene	CDR3 protein
.	TRBV19	16	TRBJ1-6	CASSISGTGYNSPLHF
.	TRBV5-1	15	TRBJ1-3	CASSRSQGSGNTIYF
.	TRBV11-3	14	TRBJ2-1	CASSLGRAVDEQFF
.	TRBV7-3	14	.	CASSPSHSSDEQYF
.	TRBV6-6	13	TRBJ1-2	CASSYAGRDGYTF
once	TRBV7-6	14	TRBJ2-7	CASSLRGTSYEQYF
.	TRBV9	17	TRBJ2-3	CASSVASGGAGIDTQYF
.	TRBV7-2	16	TRBJ1-1	CASSLEVTGRNTEAFF
.	TRBV18	14	TRBJ2-7	CASSPGQGRYEQYF
.	TRBV19	18	TRBJ2-1	CASSIGGGGTPFYNEQFF
.	TRBV2	13	TRBJ2-1	CASGTERYNEQFF
.	TRBV4-1	16	TRBJ2-4	CASSQPRAGMGNIQYF
.	TRBV2	16	TRBJ2-4	CASNPGGGLAKNIQYF
.	TRBV18	18	TRBJ2-1	CASSPIIWTGGSYNEQFF
once	TRBV7-2	15	TRBJ2-5	CASSSGTSRQETQYF
.	TRBV19	15	TRBJ2-2	CASSGLAGYTGELFF
.	TRBV4-1	16	TRBJ1-1	CASSQEGDRLNTEAFF
.	TRBV7-2	15	TRBJ2-7	CASSLAAGGSYEQYF
.	TRBV5-1	14	TRBJ1-2	CASSPTDSRYGYTF
.	TRBV7-9	16	TRBJ2-1	CASSTRDRALGDEQFF
.	TRBV7-6	13	.	CASSLGTLYEQYF
.	TRBV27	15	TRBJ2-4	CASRGVGAGKNIQYF
.	TRBV25-1	16	TRBJ1-2	CASRAIQGPRNYGYTF
.	TRBV19	14	TRBJ2-1	CASSLGTSSGEQFF
.	TRBV5-1	13	TRBJ2-2	CASRWSSDGELFF
few	TRBV30	15	TRBJ2-7	CAPPWGDRTTYEQYF
once	TRBV10-3	14	TRBJ2-1	CAIIEKAGDNEQFF
.	TRBV7-2	14	TRBJ2-7	CASSLETGNYEQYF
few	TRBV5-6	15	TRBJ1-2	CASSPARGQIYGYTF
.	TRBV27	12	TRBJ2-4	CASSAGRGLAYF
once	TRBV9	13	TRBJ1-2	CASSGWGNYGYTF
.	TRBV7-3	16	TRBJ2-1	CASSPWDSGSWDEQFF
.	TRBV15	16	TRBJ2-3	CATSREGQGGIDTQYF
once	TRBV6-5	14	TRBJ2-5	CASSKGTGVGTQYF
.	TRBV7-6	15	TRBJ2-6	CASSTPNSGANGLTF
.	TRBV19	16	TRBJ1-1	CASSIRTGRSNTEAFF
.	TRBV5-1	16	TRBJ1-3	CASSLVGTDSGNTIYF